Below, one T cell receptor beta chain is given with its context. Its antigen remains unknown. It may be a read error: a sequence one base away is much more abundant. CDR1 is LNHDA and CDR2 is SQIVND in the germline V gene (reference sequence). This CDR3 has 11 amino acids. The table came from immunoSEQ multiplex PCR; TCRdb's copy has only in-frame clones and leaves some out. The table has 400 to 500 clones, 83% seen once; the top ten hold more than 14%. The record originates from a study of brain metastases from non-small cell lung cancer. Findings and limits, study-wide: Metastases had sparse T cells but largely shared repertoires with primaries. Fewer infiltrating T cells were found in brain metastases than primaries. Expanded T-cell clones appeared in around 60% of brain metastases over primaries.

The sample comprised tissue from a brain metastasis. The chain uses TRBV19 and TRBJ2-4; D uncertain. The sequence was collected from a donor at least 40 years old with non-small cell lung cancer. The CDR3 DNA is TGTGCCAGTCTCCAGGACCCCCGAGAGTCCTTC. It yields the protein CASLQDPRESF.